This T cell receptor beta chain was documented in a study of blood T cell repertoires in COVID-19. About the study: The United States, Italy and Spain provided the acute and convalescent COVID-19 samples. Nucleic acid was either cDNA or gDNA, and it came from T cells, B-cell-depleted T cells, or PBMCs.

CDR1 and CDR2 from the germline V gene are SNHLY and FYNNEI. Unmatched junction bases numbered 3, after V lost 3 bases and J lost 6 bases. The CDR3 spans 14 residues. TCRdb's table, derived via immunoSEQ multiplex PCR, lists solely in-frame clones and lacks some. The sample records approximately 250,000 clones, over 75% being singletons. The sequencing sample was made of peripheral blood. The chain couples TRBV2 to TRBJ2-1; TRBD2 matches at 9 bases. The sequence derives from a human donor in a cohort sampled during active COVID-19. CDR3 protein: CASSEVAGANEQFF. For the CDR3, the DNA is TGTGCCAGCAGTGAGGTAGCGGGAGCCAATGAGCAGTTCTTC.